What follows describes a single TCR beta chain. The antigen is not known. The ends were cut back, 4 bases at V and 1 base at J, with 7 bases in the middle. This CDR3 region has 13 residues. Per the germline V gene, CDR1 is SGHTA and CDR2 is FQGNSA. Time point noted: persistent/refractory GD, antithyroid drugs over 5 years with positive TRAb. PBMCs were the source of the RNA used for TCR sequencing. For TCR beta, libraries came from iRepertoire HTBI primers and Arm-PCR of CDR3 regions. TCRdb analysed the multiplex PCR reads with MiXCR anew, one entry per CDR3 protein. This sample has around 450,000 distinct CDR3 sequences, with 20% to 25% found just once. This sample is drawn from a study of regulatory T cells in long-lasting Graves disease. For the study at large: Persistent Graves' disease meant over 5 years of antithyroid drugs with positive TSH receptor antibodies.

Points from the study as a whole: Favored gene segments in persistent disease were TRBV28, TRBJ1-2 and TRBJ2-5. Shared public clonotypes totalled fewer than 3,000 in persistent patients, compared with around 930 in new patients.

V is TRBV7-2 and J is TRBJ2-5; D uncertain. This receptor was obtained from a female donor with Graves disease. This specimen was peripheral blood mononuclear cells (PBMCs), taken when the disease was refractory, from a patient treated with antithyroid drugs. The CDR3 spells CASSSRIQETQYF. The CDR3, as DNA: TGTGCCAGCAGCTCGAGAATCCAAGAGACCCAGTACTTC. The full variable domain, its missing parts supplied by reference TRBV7-2 and TRBJ2-5, is GAGVSQSPSNKVTEKGKDVELRCDPISGHTALYWYRQSLGQGLEFLIYFQGNSAPDKSGLPSDRFSAERTGGSVSTLTIQRTQQEDSAVYLCASSSRIQETQYFGPGTRLLVL.